This T cell receptor (beta chain) came from a study of post-analysis software for immune sequencing data. The study's findings and limits: Patients showed TRBV5-6, TRBV5-1 and TRBV20-1 among roughly 5 TRBV segments more frequent than in controls.

Unique-molecular-identifier-tagged TCR beta cDNA libraries were used. TCRdb re-called the PCR reads through MiXCR, storing one row per CDR3 protein. The sample contains under 650,000 distinct CDR3 sequences, roughly 47% of which appear only once. The V gene's germline CDR1 is MNHNY and CDR2 SVGAGI (reference sequence). V was cut by 6 bases and J by 4 bases, with 15 bases left in between. This CDR3 contains 14 residues. This clonotype was counted only a few times. As yet, its antigen is unknown. The TCR comes from a girl between 5 and 17 years old with multiple sclerosis. The J gene is TRBJ1-2, the V gene TRBV6-6; possibly TRBD1 for D (5 bases). The sample was blood. For the CDR3, the DNA is TGTGCCAGCAGCTCGGGACGGACAATCTATGGCTACACCTTC. Translated: CASSSGRTIYGYTF.